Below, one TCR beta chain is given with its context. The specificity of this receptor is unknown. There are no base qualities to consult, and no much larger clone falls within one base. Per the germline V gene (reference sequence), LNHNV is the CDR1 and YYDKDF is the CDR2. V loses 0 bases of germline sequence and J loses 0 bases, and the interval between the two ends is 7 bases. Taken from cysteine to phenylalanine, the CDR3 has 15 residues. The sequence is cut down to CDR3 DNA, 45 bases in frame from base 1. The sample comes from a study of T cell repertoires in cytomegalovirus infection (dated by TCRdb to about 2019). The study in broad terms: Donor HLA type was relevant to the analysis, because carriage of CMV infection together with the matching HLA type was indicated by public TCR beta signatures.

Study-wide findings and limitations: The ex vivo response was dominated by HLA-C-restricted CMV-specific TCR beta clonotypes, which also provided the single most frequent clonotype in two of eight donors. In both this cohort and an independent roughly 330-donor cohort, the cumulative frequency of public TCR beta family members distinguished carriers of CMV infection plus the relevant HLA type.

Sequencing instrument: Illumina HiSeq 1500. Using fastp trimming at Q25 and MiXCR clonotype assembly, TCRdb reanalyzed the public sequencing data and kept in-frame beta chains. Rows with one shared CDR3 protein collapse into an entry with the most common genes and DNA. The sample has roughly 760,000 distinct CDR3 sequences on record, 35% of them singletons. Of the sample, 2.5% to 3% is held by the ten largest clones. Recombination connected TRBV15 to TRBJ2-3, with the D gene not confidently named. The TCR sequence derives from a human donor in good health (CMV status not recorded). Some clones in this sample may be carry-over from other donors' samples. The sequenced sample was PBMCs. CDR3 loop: CATSRDGASTDTQYF. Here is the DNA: TGTGCCACCAGCAGAGACGGAGCTAGCACAGATACGCAGTATTTT. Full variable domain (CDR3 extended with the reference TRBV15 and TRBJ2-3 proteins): DAMVIQNPRYQVTQFGKPVTLSCSQTLNHNVMYWYQQKSSQAPKLLFHYYDKDFNNEADTPDNFQSRRPNTSFCFLDIRSPGLGDTAMYLCATSRDGASTDTQYFGPGTRLTVL.